Here is one TCR beta chain with its context. Its antigen remains unidentified. No base quality values were provided; no much bigger clone lies one nucleotide off. The sample's time point label is to be understood as: patch test 1, 2 weeks after DPC sensitization. The label giving this sample's treatment or condition can be read as: therapeutic diphenylcyclopropenone sensitization with weekly scalp DPC. Blood at each patch-test visit was drawn before the patch test was applied. Patients were considered eligible if aged 18 to 70, diagnosed with alopecia and deemed suitable for DPC therapy, and patients were excluded if pregnant. Total RNA was isolated from unfractionated whole blood collected in Tempus Blood RNA tubes. Library creation used RACE. The sequencer was a NextSeq 500. During library preparation, unique molecular identifiers were attached to individual cDNA molecules so that TCRs could be counted quantitatively and reproducibly. Both TCR alpha and TCR beta chains were sequenced from each blood RNA sample. The study's own analysis went as follows. The median number of TCRs per sample was some 100,000, ranging from about 23,224 to 690,600. The Decombinator software suite was used to annotate the V, J and CDR3 of the TCR reads. For the PS versus PT1 abundance plots, all samples were subsampled to the same number of TCRs (28,000). TCRs were defined as expanded if absent before sensitization and observed at least eight times at the 2-week time point. In TCRdb, the public reads were trimmed at Q25 with fastp and aligned with MiXCR, with productive beta chains retained. All rows with the same CDR3 protein become a single entry with the most common DNA and genes. The V and J calls, along with clone size, are taken from TCRdb and not from the paper's own processing. The sample table lists about 120,000 distinct CDR3 sequences, about 12% of them with a count of one. Of the sample, about 1.4% is held by the ten largest clones.

The source of the sample is a study of human T cells and chemical hapten exposure (dated by TCRdb to 2020 to 2022). A note on the overall study: For sensitization, 2% DPC in acetone was applied to an approximately 2 cm by approximately 2 cm area of upper inner arm skin. Patients additionally received weekly therapeutic DPC doses to the scalp throughout the approximately 25-week study period. Patch tests used Finn chambers with 0.01% DPC on the upper back, scored after 6 days by International Contact Dermatitis Research Group standards. Alopecia areata with under or over 50% scalp involvement, alopecia totalis and alopecia universalis were represented in the patient cohort, which was mostly female. Libraries were pooled for sequencing, and variation in per-sample TCR yields was attributed mainly to small differences in library volumes within the pool. In alopecia patients, the study followed how the peripheral blood TCR repertoire changed in vivo over primary and secondary sensitization to diphenylcyclopropenone (DPC), a hapten. Patient blood was sampled pre-sensitization (week 0) and at 2, 6 and about 24 weeks after DPC sensitization. Blood for TCR sequencing was provided by twenty-nine alopecia patients at one to four time points (pre-sensitization, 2, 6 and 24 weeks). Points the paper makes about the study in general: Compared with pre-sensitization or healthy control sets, expanded TCRs formed significantly more large CDR3 similarity clusters, which is consistent with antigen-driven responses. Because all patients had alopecia, a presumed autoimmune disease, the immune response of the patients might differ from that of healthy individuals. Patch test score was positively correlated with the number of PT1 expanded TCRs, with significance at thresholds 8, 16 and 32 but not at 4. After repeated subsampling, the strength of the expansion versus patch-test correlation and the threshold at which it became significant changed. DPC sensitization did not change how many TCRs were above 1 in 1000 frequency, and no evidence was found of alterations in global repertoire structure.

The CDR3, cysteine through phenylalanine, is 14 amino acids long. The retained sequence is limited to the CDR3, 42 bases, with the frame set at the first base. The sample in question was whole blood, obtained in connection with sensitization to the hapten diphenylcyclopropenone (DPC). The receptor was isolated from a woman aged 45-59 years with alopecia areata. Some clones in this sample may be carry-over from other donors' samples. Recombination connected TRBV5-7 to TRBJ2-1, and 7 junction bases match TRBD2. TRBV5-7 is marked as an open reading frame, function uncertain. The DNA sequence follows: TGTGCGGGGGGGAGGTCGAGCTCCTACAATGAGCAGTTCTTC. This sequence encodes CAGGRSSSYNEQFF.